In this sample, the clone carrying this T cell receptor (beta chain) turned up a few times. Antigen unknown. This record comes from a study of identical twins. Whole-study results and caveats: Low generation-probability sequences were in excess among twin-shared out-of-frame alpha sequences.

Each CDR3 protein is one row after TCRdb ran MiXCR on the 5' RACE reads. There are nearly 650,000 distinct CDR3 sequences in the sample; roughly 7.1% occur only once, and 1.5% to 2% lies in the top ten. The CDR3 is 14 amino acids. With 7 bases clipped from V and 6 bases from J, the junction kept 8 bases outside the gene matches. Germline loops: CDR1 MGHRA, CDR2 YSYEKL. These sequences were also reported in another study, on yellow fever vaccine responses in identical twins.

This receptor was taken from a young woman in good health. V is TRBV4-1 and J is TRBJ1-2; 10 nucleotides line up with TRBD1. Sequences were obtained from PBMCs. The CDR3 loop reads CASMTGGGEDGYTF. CDR3 DNA: TGCGCCAGCATGACAGGGGGCGGAGAAGATGGCTACACCTTC.